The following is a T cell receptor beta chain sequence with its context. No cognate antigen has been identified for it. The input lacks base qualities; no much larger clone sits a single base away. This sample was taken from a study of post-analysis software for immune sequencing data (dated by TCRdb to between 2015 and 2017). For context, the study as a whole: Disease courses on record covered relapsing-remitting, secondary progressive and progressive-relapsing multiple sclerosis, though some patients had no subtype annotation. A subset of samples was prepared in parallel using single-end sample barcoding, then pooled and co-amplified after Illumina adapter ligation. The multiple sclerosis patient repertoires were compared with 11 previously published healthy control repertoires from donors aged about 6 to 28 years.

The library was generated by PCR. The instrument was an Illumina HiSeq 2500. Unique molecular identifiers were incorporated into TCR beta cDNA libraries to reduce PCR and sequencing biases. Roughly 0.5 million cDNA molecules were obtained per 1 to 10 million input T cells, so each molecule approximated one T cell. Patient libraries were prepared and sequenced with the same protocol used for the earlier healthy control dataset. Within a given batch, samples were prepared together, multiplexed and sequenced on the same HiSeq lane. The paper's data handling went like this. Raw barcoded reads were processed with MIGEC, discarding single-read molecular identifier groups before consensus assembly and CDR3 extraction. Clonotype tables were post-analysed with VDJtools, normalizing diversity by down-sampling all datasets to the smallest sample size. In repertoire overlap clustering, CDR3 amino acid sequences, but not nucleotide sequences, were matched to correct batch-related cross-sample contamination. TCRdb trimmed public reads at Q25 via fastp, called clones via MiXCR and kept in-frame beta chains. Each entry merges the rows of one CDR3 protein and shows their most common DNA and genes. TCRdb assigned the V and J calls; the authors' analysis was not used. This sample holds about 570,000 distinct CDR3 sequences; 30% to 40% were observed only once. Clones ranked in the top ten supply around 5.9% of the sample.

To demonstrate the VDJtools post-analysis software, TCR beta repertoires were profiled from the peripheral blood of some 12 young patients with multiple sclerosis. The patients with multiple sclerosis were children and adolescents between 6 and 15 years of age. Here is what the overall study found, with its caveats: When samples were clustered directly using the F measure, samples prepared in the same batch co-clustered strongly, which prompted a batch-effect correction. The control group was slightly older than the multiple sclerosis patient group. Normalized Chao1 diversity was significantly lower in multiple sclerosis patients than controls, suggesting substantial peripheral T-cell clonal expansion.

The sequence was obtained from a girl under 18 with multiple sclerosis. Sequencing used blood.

CDR3 region: CAISAGRLNTEAFF. The bases are TGTGCCATCAGTGCAGGCAGGCTGAACACTGAAGCTTTCTTT. The sequence joins TRBV10-3 to TRBJ1-1, with the D gene not clear enough to name. The CDR3, from cysteine to phenylalanine, totals 14 residues. The entry retains the CDR3 DNA only, 42 bases that are in frame from base 1. The germline V gene supplies CDR1 ENHRY and CDR2 SYGVKD. V is clipped by 4 bases and J by 0 bases, and the sequence between their germline boundaries is 9 bases long.